A single sample gave rise to the 23 T cell receptor beta chains below, sequenced in a study of cytomegalovirus exposure and HLA in healthy donors. PCR primers comprised 60 Vbeta and 13 Jbeta primers. Profiled with immunoSEQ multiplex PCR; TCRdb holds only in-frame clones, not every one. The sample shows tens of thousands of clones, over 70% of them seen only once. Sequences were obtained from PBMCs. Receptors originate from a girl aged 2 to 10 in good health and CMV-seropositive.

V usage is TRBV7-9 and J usage is TRBJ1-3; no firm D call. The length of the CDR3 is 16 residues. Germline V gene data show CDR1 as SEHNR and CDR2 as FQNEAQ (reference sequence). V was shortened by 2 bases and J by 4 bases, with 15 bases between the two germline ends. The CDR3 is CASSLQVLIEGNTIYF. DNA for the CDR3: TGTGCCAGCAGCTTACAGGTTCTCATAGAAGGAAACACCATATATTTT.

This clone was found once. A junction boundary mismatches the germline segment, possibly from a read error. The genes are TRBV9 and TRBJ1-4; TRBD1 agrees at 10 bases. The germline gives CDR1 SGDLS, CDR2 YYNGEE. CDR3 length: 18 residues. CDR3 in DNA: TGTGCCAGTAGCGTAGAAGGTTTTGGGACAGGGGATAATGAAAAACTGTTTTTT. Protein sequence: CASSVEGFGTGDNEKLFF.

V and J are TRBV14 and TRBJ2-3; 8 nucleotides match TRBD1. Losses at the gene ends were 4 bases for V and 0 bases for J; bases not matched to a gene: 6. This CDR3 has 16 residues. Germline-derived CDR1 and CDR2 are SGHDN and FVKESK. The CDR3 loop reads CASSRFWDRSTDTQYF. CDR3 sequence (DNA): TGTGCCAGCAGCCGTTTTTGGGACAGGAGCACAGATACGCAGTATTTT.

The rearrangement joins TRBV19 to TRBJ1-5; D might be TRBD1 (5 bases). The CDR3 sequence is 20 residues long. V was cut by 1 base and J by 0 bases, with 22 bases left in between. Germline V gene data show CDR1 as LNHDA and CDR2 as SQIVND (reference sequence). The CDR3 sequence: CASSIVLINFVGASNQPQHF. Here the CDR3 DNA reads TGTGCCAGTAGTATAGTATTGATCAATTTTGTAGGGGCTAGCAATCAGCCCCAGCATTTT.

The J gene is TRBJ2-7, the V gene TRBV28; 7 bases are shared with TRBD1. The CDR3 is 16 amino acids. The trim removed 5 bases at V and 0 bases at J, leaving 10 bases unmatched. Germline CDR1 and CDR2: MDHEN and SYDVKM. The CDR3 protein is CASSPEGQITSYEQYF. In DNA form, the CDR3 reads TGTGCCAGCAGTCCTGAGGGACAGATCACCTCCTACGAGCAGTACTTC.

The genes are TRBV6-1 and TRBJ1-1; the D is unclear. Trimming left V 8 bases short and J 5 bases short, with 15 bases between. The CDR3 consists of 13 residues. Germline CDR1 MNHNS, CDR2 SASEGT. In nucleotides, the CDR3 is TGTGCCAGCGTGCGGGGTCTAGGGACTGAAGCTTTCTTT. Encoded protein: CASVRGLGTEAFF.

This chain joins TRBV9 and TRBJ2-3, with a weak D call TRBD2 (5 bases). The CDR3 extends over 14 amino acids. V gave up 2 bases and J gave up 4 bases, with 11 bases separating them. Germline V gene lookup returns CDR1 SGDLS and CDR2 YYNGEE. The CDR3 spells CASSVRDGADTQYF. DNA for the CDR3: TGTGCCAGCAGCGTGAGGGATGGGGCAGATACGCAGTATTTT.

The CDR3 loop reads CASRRPSGETQYF. In DNA form, the CDR3 reads TGTGCCAGCAGACGGCCAAGCGGGGAGACCCAGTACTTC. The chain is built from TRBV27 and TRBJ2-5, with D maybe TRBD2 (6 bases). The CDR3 spans 13 residues. Germline V gene data show CDR1 as MNHEY and CDR2 as SMNVEV (reference sequence). Trimming stripped 6 bases from V and 5 bases from J, with 13 bases between.

This clone was detected only once. The rearrangement links TRBV2 to TRBJ1-4, with TRBD1 matching over 7 bases. Trimming cost V 6 bases and J 4 bases; bases outside gene matches: 8. Germline-derived CDR1 and CDR2 are SNHLY and FYNNEI. This CDR3 contains 15 residues. DNA for the CDR3: TGTGCCAGCAGCCGCACAGGGGTAGGTAATGAAAAACTGTTTTTT. Translating gives CASSRTGVGNEKLFF.

The chain carries TRBV27 and TRBJ2-7, with 8 bases matching TRBD2. This CDR3 is built from 14 residues. Germline V gene sequence: CDR1 MNHEY, CDR2 SMNVEV (reference sequence). V was pared by 6 bases and J by 0 bases, with 4 bases of the junction left unmatched. The DNA of the CDR3 is TGTGCCAGCAGATATACTAGCGGCTCCTACGAGCAGTACTTC. Its protein product is CASRYTSGSYEQYF.

The CDR3, as DNA: TGTGCCAGCAGCCCAGAGTACGACAGGGGCAATCAGCCCCAGCATTTT. The encoded protein is CASSPEYDRGNQPQHF. V and J are TRBV4-2 and TRBJ1-5, with 7 bases lining up with TRBD1. The V and J ends lost 4 bases and 2 bases, in that order; junction bases with no gene match: 8. The CDR3 has 16 amino acids. CDR1 and CDR2 from the germline V gene are LGHNA and YNFKEQ.

Here the CDR3 DNA reads TGCGCCAGCAGCCGTACACCGATGAGCGGGAGGGCATCCCATGAGCAGTTCTTC. Translation gives CASSRTPMSGRASHEQFF. The V call is TRBV4-3, the J call TRBJ2-1; 10 positions match TRBD2. The CDR3 runs to 18 residues. V gave up 4 bases and J gave up 8 bases; unmatched junction bases: 17. Per germline, CDR1 LGHNA and CDR2 YSLEER.

The gene calls are TRBV7-2 and TRBJ2-2; D uncertain. V was pared by 4 bases and J by 1 base, with 13 bases between. From germline, CDR1 is SGHTA and CDR2 FQGNSA. The CDR3 is made up of 16 amino acids. CDR3 DNA: TGTGCCAGCAGCTCCAGCCCCTCTAGGAACACCGGGGAGCTGTTTTTT. It encodes CASSSSPSRNTGELFF.

V usage is TRBV7-9 and J usage is TRBJ1-2, with 7 bases matching TRBD1. The CDR3 runs 13 residues. Germline V gene data show CDR1 as SEHNR and CDR2 as FQNEAQ (reference sequence). J was trimmed by 6 bases and V by 1 base; bases with no gene match: 2. This chain's CDR3 is CASSLEGTDGYTF. The CDR3 DNA sequence: TGTGCCAGCAGCTTAGAGGGGACAGATGGCTACACCTTC.

CDR3 DNA sequence: TGTGCCAGCAGCCCCCTGTTGAGCTCCTACAATGAGCAGTTCTTC. As protein: CASSPLLSSYNEQFF. V usage is TRBV11-3 and J usage is TRBJ2-1, with D hard to call. The CDR3 loop spans 15 amino acids. V was trimmed by 5 bases and J by 0 bases, leaving 11 bases between them. Germline values: CDR1 SGHNT, CDR2 YENEEA.

The chain joins TRBV6-5 to TRBJ1-5, with D perhaps matching TRBD1 (5 bases). This CDR3 has 13 amino acids. V was shortened by 3 bases and J by 5 bases, with 8 bases between the two germline ends. CDR1 MNHEY and CDR2 SVGAGI come from the germline V gene. This chain's CDR3 is CASSYSGYQPQHF. In DNA, the CDR3 is TGTGCCAGCAGTTATTCAGGGTATCAGCCCCAGCATTTT.

CDR3 residues: CASSGGGTGAEDGYTF. CDR3 nucleotide sequence: TGTGCCAGCAGCGGGGGAGGGACAGGGGCTGAAGATGGCTACACCTTC. The rearrangement joins TRBV9 to TRBJ1-2; 10 bases fit TRBD1. This CDR3 is built from 16 residues. J gave up 6 bases and V 3 bases, and 11 bases lay outside the gene matches. Germline V gene data show CDR1 as SGDLS and CDR2 as YYNGEE.

This chain connects TRBV7-9 to TRBJ2-5, with TRBD2 identical over 7 bases. Germline V CDR1 and CDR2: SEHNR, FQNEAQ (reference sequence). There are 16 residues in the CDR3. The V gene end was trimmed by 6 bases and the J gene end by 2 bases; junction bases not matched to a gene: 12. The CDR3 region has the DNA TGTGCCAGCAGTCTTCCGGGGCGGGAGCGTCAAGAGACCCAGTACTTC. Translating gives CASSLPGRERQETQYF.

The chain joins TRBV28 to TRBJ2-1, with TRBD2 as a possible D gene (6 bases). This CDR3 contains 15 residues. Trimming took off 5 bases at V and 6 bases at J, with 17 bases between the two ends. Per the germline V gene, CDR1 is MDHEN and CDR2 is SYDVKM. The CDR3 protein is CASSPDYPIGNEQFF. DNA of the CDR3: TGTGCCAGCAGTCCGGACTACCCGATTGGCAATGAGCAGTTCTTC.

This chain links TRBV29-1 with TRBJ2-2; the match to TRBD1 covers 9 bases. Germline lookup yields CDR1 SQVTM and CDR2 ANQGSEA. V was clipped by 4 bases and J by 4 bases; unmatched bases: 10. CDR3 length: 16 amino acids. CDR3 region: CSVGSPLQGATGELFF. CDR3 DNA: TGCAGCGTTGGGAGCCCGCTACAGGGGGCCACCGGGGAGCTGTTTTTT.

The chain uses TRBV29-1 and TRBJ1-1; no definite D call. Germline-derived CDR1 and CDR2 are SQVTM and ANQGSEA. The CDR3 spans 12 residues. The V and J ends lost 7 bases and 2 bases respectively, with 11 bases between them. The CDR3 DNA reads TGCAGCGCCCGCCGGGATAACACTGAAGCTTTCTTT. It is translated as CSARRDNTEAFF.

The chain uses TRBV27 and TRBJ2-3; D not resolved. Germline V lookup: CDR1 MNHEY, CDR2 SMNVEV (reference sequence). The length of the CDR3 is 14 residues. V lost 0 bases to trimming and J lost 6 bases, with 10 bases between them. The CDR3 reads CASSLSRSVDTQYF. CDR3 in DNA: TGTGCCAGCAGTTTATCGAGGTCAGTCGATACGCAGTATTTT.

The chain recombines TRBV19 with TRBJ1-1, with unresolved D. The CDR3 is made up of 14 amino acids. Germline V gene lookup returns CDR1 LNHDA and CDR2 SQIVND (reference sequence). The ends were cut back, 6 bases at V and 4 bases at J, with 15 bases in the middle. Here the CDR3 reads CASSRSSLGTEAFF. Written as DNA, the CDR3 is TGTGCCAGTAGCCGCAGTTCCCTAGGCACTGAAGCTTTCTTT.